This is a list of T cell receptor beta chains from one sample in a study of blood T cell repertoires in COVID-19. Sequencing was performed with immunoSEQ multiplex PCR; in TCRdb, only in-frame clones are kept and a portion is missing. The repertoire has under 400,000 clones, around 87% of them found once; the top ten carry about 2.1%. Input material: PBMCs or T cells enriched from blood (not recorded which). The origin of the receptors is a man aged 35-49 years in a cohort exposed to, infected with or recovered from COVID-19 (not recorded which). Each CDR3 is given with its conserved first and last residue. Each record gives: V gene, clone size, J gene, D gene, CDR3 protein, CDR3 DNA. A D gene is named only where the DNA matches it firmly. Expanded clones get a size class; other rows say once, few or many, or leave the size out.

V gene: TRBV24-1; clone size: .; J gene: TRBJ2-7; D gene: TRBD2; CDR3 protein: CATSSRRGNEQYF; CDR3 DNA: TGTGCCACCAGTTCCAGGCGGGGGAACGAGCAGTACTTC
V gene: TRBV5-1; clone size: .; J gene: TRBJ1-5; D gene: TRBD1; CDR3 protein: CASSVLTGVEANQPQHF; CDR3 DNA: TGCGCCAGCAGCGTATTAACAGGGGTTGAGGCCAATCAGCCCCAGCATTTT
V gene: TRBV5-1; clone size: .; J gene: TRBJ2-7; D gene: .; CDR3 protein: CASSWGAGAYEQYF; CDR3 DNA: TGCGCCAGCAGTTGGGGGGCGGGAGCCTACGAGCAGTACTTC
V gene: TRBV7-2; clone size: few; J gene: TRBJ2-5; D gene: TRBD1; CDR3 protein: CASSVQTGTQETQYF; CDR3 DNA: TGTGCCAGCAGCGTACAGACAGGGACCCAAGAGACCCAGTACTTC
V gene: TRBV18; clone size: .; J gene: TRBJ2-1; D gene: .; CDR3 protein: CASSQAEVYNEQFF; CDR3 DNA: TGTGCCAGCTCACAGGCGGAGGTATACAATGAGCAGTTCTTC
V gene: TRBV7-8; clone size: .; J gene: TRBJ2-7; D gene: .; CDR3 protein: CASSLPRGGLTPYEQYF; CDR3 DNA: TGTGCCAGCAGCCTCCCGAGGGGGGGACTAACCCCCTACGAGCAGTACTTC
V gene: TRBV6-5; clone size: .; J gene: TRBJ2-7; D gene: TRBD2; CDR3 protein: CASSYEVAGGYEQYF; CDR3 DNA: TGTGCCAGCAGTTACGAGGTAGCGGGAGGGTACGAGCAGTACTTC
V gene: TRBV30; clone size: .; J gene: TRBJ1-1; D gene: .; CDR3 protein: CAWTLRGFEAFF; CDR3 DNA: TGTGCCTGGACCCTACGGGGTTTTGAAGCTTTCTTT
V gene: TRBV10-2; clone size: .; J gene: TRBJ2-7; D gene: TRBD2; CDR3 protein: CASSLAGYEQYF; CDR3 DNA: TGCGCCAGCAGTCTAGCGGGCTACGAGCAGTACTTC
V gene: TRBV7-9; clone size: .; J gene: TRBJ2-1; D gene: .; CDR3 protein: CASSPGGDSYNEQFF; CDR3 DNA: TGTGCCAGCAGCCCCGGAGGGGATAGCTACAATGAGCAGTTCTTC
V gene: TRBV7-6; clone size: .; J gene: TRBJ2-3; D gene: TRBD2; CDR3 protein: CASSRTSGSGTDTQYF; CDR3 DNA: TGTGCCAGCTCACGGACTAGCGGGAGTGGGACAGATACGCAGTATTTT
V gene: TRBV3-1/TRBV3-2; clone size: .; J gene: TRBJ1-2; D gene: TRBD1; CDR3 protein: CASSPYFQGATIYGYTF; CDR3 DNA: TGTGCCAGCAGCCCCTACTTCCAGGGGGCGACCATCTATGGCTACACCTTC
V gene: TRBV10-3; clone size: .; J gene: TRBJ2-3; D gene: TRBD2; CDR3 protein: CAISPGLAGSTDTQYF; CDR3 DNA: TGTGCCATCAGCCCGGGACTAGCGGGTAGCACAGATACGCAGTATTTT
V gene: TRBV5-1; clone size: .; J gene: TRBJ2-5; D gene: .; CDR3 protein: CASSLGIRSQETQYF; CDR3 DNA: TGCGCCAGCAGCTTGGGCATCCGGAGCCAAGAGACCCAGTACTTC
V gene: TRBV6-5; clone size: .; J gene: TRBJ1-6; D gene: .; CDR3 protein: CASSPQGGGNSPLHF; CDR3 DNA: TGTGCCAGCAGCCCCCAGGGCGGGGGGAATTCACCCCTCCACTTT
V gene: TRBV18; clone size: .; J gene: TRBJ2-1; D gene: TRBD2; CDR3 protein: CASSPPYLAGKGEQFF; CDR3 DNA: TGTGCCAGCTCACCACCGTATCTAGCGGGAAAGGGTGAGCAGTTCTTC
V gene: TRBV18; clone size: few; J gene: TRBJ2-7; D gene: TRBD1; CDR3 protein: CASSPATGLYEQYF; CDR3 DNA: TGTGCCAGCTCACCGGCGACAGGGTTATACGAGCAGTACTTC
V gene: TRBV7-9; clone size: .; J gene: TRBJ2-5; D gene: .; CDR3 protein: CASRQELAAQETQYF; CDR3 DNA: TGTGCCAGCAGGCAGGAACTGGCAGCCCAAGAGACCCAGTACTTC
V gene: TRBV6-5; clone size: few; J gene: TRBJ2-2; D gene: TRBD1; CDR3 protein: CASSRTTGLNGELFF; CDR3 DNA: TGTGCCAGCAGTAGAACGACAGGGCTAAACGGGGAGCTGTTTTTT
V gene: TRBV5-1; clone size: .; J gene: TRBJ2-2; D gene: TRBD2; CDR3 protein: CASSLGTSGANTGELFF; CDR3 DNA: TGCGCCAGCAGCCTGGGGACTAGCGGAGCGAACACCGGGGAGCTGTTTTTT
V gene: TRBV7-2; clone size: .; J gene: TRBJ2-3; D gene: TRBD2; CDR3 protein: CASSLAIVLAGGGADTQYF; CDR3 DNA: TGTGCCAGCAGCTTAGCCATAGTACTAGCGGGAGGAGGGGCAGATACGCAGTATTTT
V gene: TRBV9; clone size: .; J gene: TRBJ2-3; D gene: .; CDR3 protein: CASTSIPDTQYF; CDR3 DNA: TGTGCCAGTACTTCAATCCCAGATACGCAGTATTTT
V gene: TRBV7-9; clone size: .; J gene: TRBJ1-3; D gene: .; CDR3 protein: CASSSSSGNTIYF; CDR3 DNA: TGTGCCAGCAGCTCTAGCTCTGGAAACACCATATATTTT
V gene: TRBV30; clone size: .; J gene: TRBJ2-7; D gene: .; CDR3 protein: CAWTFGNNYEQYF; CDR3 DNA: TGTGCCTGGACGTTCGGGAACAACTACGAGCAGTACTTC
V gene: TRBV7-9; clone size: .; J gene: TRBJ1-1; D gene: TRBD1; CDR3 protein: CASSGWTGGMNTEAFF; CDR3 DNA: TGTGCCAGCAGCGGATGGACAGGGGGGATGAACACTGAAGCTTTCTTT
V gene: TRBV6-5; clone size: .; J gene: TRBJ2-1; D gene: TRBD1; CDR3 protein: CASREDRAHYNEQFF; CDR3 DNA: TGTGCCAGCAGGGAGGACAGGGCTCACTACAATGAGCAGTTCTTC
V gene: TRBV19; clone size: .; J gene: TRBJ2-2; D gene: .; CDR3 protein: CASSRTEPGGELFF; CDR3 DNA: TGTGCCAGTAGCAGGACAGAACCGGGTGGGGAGCTGTTTTTT
V gene: TRBV28; clone size: .; J gene: TRBJ1-1; D gene: .; CDR3 protein: CASSLRGTEAFF; CDR3 DNA: TGTGCCAGCAGTTTAAGGGGGACTGAAGCTTTCTTT
V gene: TRBV28; clone size: .; J gene: TRBJ1-4; D gene: TRBD1; CDR3 protein: CASSSTTGIKEKLFF; CDR3 DNA: TGTGCCAGCAGTTCCACGACAGGGATAAAGGAAAAACTGTTTTTT
V gene: TRBV15; clone size: .; J gene: TRBJ2-3; D gene: .; CDR3 protein: CATSRDRGAQYF; CDR3 DNA: TGTGCCACCAGCAGAGATCGCGGGGCGCAGTATTTT
V gene: TRBV21-1; clone size: .; J gene: TRBJ1-5; D gene: .; CDR3 protein: CASSCRFRDRGFEPQHF; CDR3 DNA: TGTGCCAGCAGCTGCCGTTTCCGGGACAGGGGGTTTGAGCCCCAGCATTTT
V gene: TRBV5-1; clone size: .; J gene: TRBJ1-1; D gene: .; CDR3 protein: CASSFVQGREGTEAFF; CDR3 DNA: TGCGCCAGCAGCTTTGTACAGGGCCGGGAAGGCACTGAAGCTTTCTTT
V gene: TRBV4-2; clone size: .; J gene: TRBJ2-1; D gene: .; CDR3 protein: CASSQDKRSSYNEQFF; CDR3 DNA: TGTGCCAGCAGTCAAGACAAGCGGAGCTCCTACAATGAGCAGTTCTTC
V gene: TRBV30; clone size: .; J gene: TRBJ1-6; D gene: TRBD1; CDR3 protein: CAWSTGESPLHF; CDR3 DNA: TGTGCCTGGAGTACAGGGGAATCACCCCTCCACTTT
V gene: TRBV6-5; clone size: once; J gene: TRBJ1-5; D gene: .; CDR3 protein: CASTKTSNSNQPQHF; CDR3 DNA: TGTGCCAGCACTAAGACATCAAATAGCAATCAGCCCCAGCATTTT
V gene: TRBV5-1; clone size: .; J gene: TRBJ1-6; D gene: .; CDR3 protein: CASSLFSGTQAGGSPLHF; CDR3 DNA: TGCGCCAGCAGCCTATTTAGTGGGACACAGGCGGGCGGATCACCCCTCCACTTT
V gene: TRBV12-1; clone size: few; J gene: TRBJ2-5; D gene: .; CDR3 protein: CASSFERVAGVQETQYF; CDR3 DNA: TGTGCCAGCAGCTTTGAGAGGGTAGCGGGCGTCCAAGAGACCCAGTACTTC
V gene: TRBV10-3; clone size: .; J gene: TRBJ2-7; D gene: .; CDR3 protein: CAIRDDRPLAYEQYF; CDR3 DNA: TGTGCCATCAGAGATGACAGACCCCTAGCCTACGAGCAGTACTTC
V gene: TRBV18; clone size: .; J gene: TRBJ2-2; D gene: .; CDR3 protein: CASSPNQEPTGELFF; CDR3 DNA: TGTGCCAGCTCGCCCAATCAGGAACCCACCGGGGAGCTGTTTTTT
V gene: TRBV7-9; clone size: .; J gene: TRBJ1-4; D gene: .; CDR3 protein: CASSGSISGGEKLFF; CDR3 DNA: TGTGCCAGCAGCGGATCGATCAGCGGAGGAGAAAAACTGTTTTTT
V gene: TRBV2; clone size: .; J gene: TRBJ1-5; D gene: .; CDR3 protein: CASSPQGLDNQPQHF; CDR3 DNA: TGTGCCAGCAGTCCGCAGGGGCTCGACAATCAGCCCCAGCATTTT
V gene: TRBV7-3; clone size: .; J gene: TRBJ2-1; D gene: TRBD2; CDR3 protein: CASSGVAGSYNEQFF; CDR3 DNA: TGTGCCAGCAGCGGCGTAGCGGGGTCCTACAATGAGCAGTTCTTC